This T cell receptor beta chain is from a study of blood T cell repertoires in COVID-19. As for the study in general: Samples of COVID-19 (acute and convalescent) were obtained from the United States, Italy and Spain. Sources were T cells, B-cell-depleted T cells, or PBMCs; the material itself was cDNA or gDNA.

How the authors handled the data: By means of reference gene primer amplification, nucleated cell counts were estimated. Assay used: immunoSEQ multiplex PCR; TCRdb lists only in-frame clones, some missing. V and J calls and clone size follow that table, whereas D and trimming were derived from the DNA. The sample shows 50,000 to 70,000 clones, approximately 90% of them seen only once. Deletions cut 2 bases from V and 7 bases from J, with 14 bases between. This CDR3 contains 14 residues. Looked up from germline, CDR1 is GTSNPN and CDR2 is SVGIG (reference sequence). The sample consisted of peripheral blood. The gene calls are TRBV30 and TRBJ2-2; perhaps TRBD1 as D (6 bases). The receptor was isolated from a woman in her seventies with active COVID-19. CDR3 sequence (DNA): TGTGCCTGGAGTAGAGGGGGTCGGGGCGGGGAGCTGTTTTTT. Amino acids: CAWSRGGRGGELFF.